These 7 T cell receptor beta chains came from one sample sequenced in a study of T-cell reconstitution after alpha-beta-depleted transplantation in children (dated by TCRdb to the mid-2010s). The receptor library was made with PCR. Data came from an Illumina HiSeq 2500. To normalize quantification of the TCRbeta repertoire, the TCR libraries were built with molecular barcoding that relied on unique molecular identifiers. TCRdb trimmed the raw reads at Q25, called clones with MiXCR and kept productive beta chains. CDR3 protein duplicates are merged, each entry listing the most common genes and DNA. This sample has about 500,000 distinct CDR3 sequences in its table, and 30% to 35% of those were observed once. Approximately 2.3% of the sample lies in the top ten. The source material was PBMCs from the stem cell graft donor, sampled from the stem cell graft. Receptors were obtained from a human donor who donated a stem cell graft to a child with aplastic anemia.

The chain joins TRBV14 to TRBJ2-5, with D possibly matching TRBD1 (6 bases). Trimming shortened V by 0 bases and J by 2 bases, and 16 bases separated the two germline ends. The CDR3 has 17 residues. The germline V gene has CDR1 SGHDN and CDR2 FVKESK. CDR3 in amino acids: CASSQDVAGAHQETQYF. The DNA of the CDR3 is TGTGCCAGCAGCCAAGATGTAGCAGGGGCGCATCAAGAGACCCAGTACTTC.

The chain couples TRBV11-2 to TRBJ1-6, with no clear D. Trimming shortened V by 4 bases and J by 0 bases, and 10 bases separated the two germline ends. The length of the CDR3 is 16 residues. CDR1 SGHAT and CDR2 FQNNGV come from the germline V gene. The chain's CDR3 is CASSSTLSSYNSPLHF. In DNA, the CDR3 is TGTGCCAGCAGCTCGACCCTCAGCTCCTATAATTCACCCCTCCACTTT.

In this sample, this clonotype turned up a few times. The CDR3 reads CPEIKALGDNEQFF. The CDR3 region has the DNA TGTCCTGAGATCAAAGCTCTTGGGGACAATGAGCAGTTCTTC. The rearrangement joins TRBV22-1 to TRBJ2-1. TRBV22-1 represents a pseudogene. This CDR3 has 14 residues.

Here the CDR3 reads CAWRAAPDSGPGYTF. CDR3 bases: TGTGCCTGGAGGGCGGCCCCGGACAGTGGGCCAGGCTACACCTTC. The chain couples TRBV30 to TRBJ1-2; weak D call: TRBD1 (6 bases). Trimming removed 3 bases at V and 8 bases at J, with 22 bases between. The germline CDR1 and CDR2 sequences are GTSNPN and SVGIG (reference sequence). The CDR3 has 15 amino acids.

The rearrangement joins TRBV6-1 to TRBJ2-7; 7 bases align to TRBD2. The CDR3 totals 14 residues. CDR1 is MNHNS, CDR2 SASEGT, per germline. With 4 bases clipped from V and 2 bases from J, the junction kept 5 bases outside the gene matches. The CDR3 spells CASSGGLDTYEQYV. The CDR3 DNA is TGTGCCAGCAGTGGCGGACTAGACACCTACGAGCAGTACGTC.

This clonotype showed up many times. The chain combines TRBV12-3 or TRBV12-4 with TRBJ1-3; TRBD1 agrees at 8 bases. This CDR3 spans 15 amino acids. J gave up 3 bases and V 4 bases, and 5 bases lay outside the gene matches. The CDR3 spells CASSSQGASGNTIYF. CDR3 coding DNA: TGTGCCAGCAGTTCTCAGGGGGCGAGTGGAAACACCATATATTTT.

The CDR3 region has the DNA TGTGCCAGCAGTGAAAAGACGGGCGAAAAACTGTTTTTT. It yields the protein CASSEKTGEKLFF. The V gene is TRBV12-3 or TRBV12-4, the J gene TRBJ1-4; D is uncertain. V lost 5 bases to trimming and J lost 8 bases, with 12 bases between them. The CDR3 contains 13 residues.